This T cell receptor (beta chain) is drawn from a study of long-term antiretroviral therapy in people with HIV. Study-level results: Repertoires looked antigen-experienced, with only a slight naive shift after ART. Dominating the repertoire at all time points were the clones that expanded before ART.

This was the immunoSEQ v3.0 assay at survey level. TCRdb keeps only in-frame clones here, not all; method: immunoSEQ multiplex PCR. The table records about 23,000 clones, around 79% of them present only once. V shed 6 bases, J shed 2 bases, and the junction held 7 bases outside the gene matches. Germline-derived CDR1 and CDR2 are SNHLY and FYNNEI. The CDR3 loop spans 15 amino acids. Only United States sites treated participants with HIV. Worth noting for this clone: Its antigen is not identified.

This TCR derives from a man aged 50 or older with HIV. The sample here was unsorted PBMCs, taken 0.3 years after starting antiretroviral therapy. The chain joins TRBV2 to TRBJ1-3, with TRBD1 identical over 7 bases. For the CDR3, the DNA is TGTGCCAGCAGAGGAGACAGGGAAACTGGAAACACCATATATTTT. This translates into CASRGDRETGNTIYF.